This T cell receptor beta chain was documented in a study of blood T cells in healthy people across ages. Study outcomes and limitations: With age, beta diversity per million T cells declined roughly linearly, significantly by about 37.

The CDR3 sequence is 14 residues long. On this clonotype: Its antigen is still unknown. Sequence at one end of the junction differs from germline and may be a read error.

Combining a sample-barcoded 5' primer with a J-beta primer mix, a second PCR ran for roughly 7 to 11 cycles. Every single cDNA molecule received a tag from a template-switch adaptor with 12 random nucleotides. TCRdb reprocessed the 5' RACE reads with MiXCR, giving one entry per CDR3 protein. Here the sample spans about 1.1 million distinct CDR3 sequences, roughly two fifths being singletons. Sequencing was performed on blood. The receptor was derived from a man between 18 and 35 years old in good health. The chain carries TRBV12-3 or TRBV12-4 and TRBJ2-3; D uncertain. CDR3: CAGSLLLGTDTQYF. Written as DNA, the CDR3 is TGTGCCGGCAGTTTGTTATTAGGCACAGATACGCAGTATTTT.